These T cell receptor beta chains were read from a single sample in a study of blood T cell repertoires in COVID-19. Here immunoSEQ multiplex PCR was the method, and the copy in TCRdb shows in-frame clones only, minus some. In the table there are roughly 150,000 clones, roughly 88% of which are singletons. The sample consisted of PBMCs or T cells enriched from blood (not recorded which). The receptor set was obtained from a man between 65 and 85 years old who had been exposed to COVID-19. Each CDR3 is given with its conserved first and last residue. A D gene is named only where the DNA matches it firmly. Expanded clones get a size class; other rows say once, few or many, or leave the size out.

J,V,D,size,DNA,CDR3
TRBJ1-1,TRBV15,TRBD1,-,TGTGCCACCGGGTGGGACAGGGAGACTGAAGCTTTCTTT,CATGWDRETEAFF
TRBJ2-3,TRBV4-1,-,-,TGCGCCAGCAGCCGAGCAGGACTTTCAAGCACAGATACGCAGTATTTT,CASSRAGLSSTDTQYF
TRBJ2-3,TRBV5-1,-,-,TGCGCCAGCAGCTTGAGAGGGGGAGCAGATACGCAGTATTTT,CASSLRGGADTQYF
TRBJ2-5,TRBV19,TRBD2,-,TGTGCCACAAAGGGACTAGGGGATCGGGAGACCCAGTACTTC,CATKGLGDRETQYF
TRBJ1-1,TRBV5-6,TRBD1,once,TGTGCCAGCAGCCCACAGGGGTCGGGTGAAGCTTTCTTT,CASSPQGSGEAFF
TRBJ1-5,TRBV28,-,-,TGTGCCAGCAGTTTCGGAGGGACTAGCAATCAGCCCCAGCATTTT,CASSFGGTSNQPQHF
TRBJ2-7,TRBV24-1,-,-,TGTGCCACCAGTGACGGCGGATCCTACGAGCAGTACTTC,CATSDGGSYEQYF
TRBJ2-1,TRBV11-2,TRBD2,-,TGTGCCAGCAGCTTAGGCCTAGCGGGGGGCGATGAGCAGTTCTTC,CASSLGLAGGDEQFF
TRBJ1-2,TRBV18,TRBD1,-,TGTGCCAGCTCACCATCGACAGGGATGGACGGCTACACCTTC,CASSPSTGMDGYTF
TRBJ2-1,TRBV2,-,-,TGTGCCAGCAGTGAAGGGAGGGAAGCAGGTGAGCAGTTCTTC,CASSEGREAGEQFF
TRBJ2-3,TRBV29-1,-,-,TGCAGCGTTGAAGTGTTACAGACTATCACAGATACGCAGTATTTT,CSVEVLQTITDTQYF
TRBJ1-5,TRBV6-4,-,-,TGTGCCAGCAGTTTAACATTCAATCAGCCCCAGCATTTT,CASSLTFNQPQHF
TRBJ2-2,TRBV12-3/TRBV12-4,-,once,TGTGCCAGCAGTCGGAGCGGGGGGGAGCTGTTTTTT,CASSRSGGELFF
TRBJ2-3,TRBV29-1,TRBD1,-,TGCAGCGTGAGGGGGGACAGGGGAGCTAGCACAGATACGCAGTATTTT,CSVRGDRGASTDTQYF
TRBJ1-1,TRBV25-1,TRBD1,-,TGTGCCAGCACCTTCGGGAGACAGGGTGGTACTGAAGCTTTCTTT,CASTFGRQGGTEAFF
TRBJ2-5,TRBV3-1/TRBV3-2,-,-,TGTGCCAGCAGCCAAGGGACAGAAGAGACCCAGTACTTC,CASSQGTEETQYF
TRBJ1-5,TRBV19,-,-,TGTGCCTCCCTAACGGGGGGAGGCAGTCAGCCCCAGCATTTT,CASLTGGGSQPQHF
TRBJ1-3,TRBV7-8,-,few,TGTGCCAGCAGCTTCGGGAGTTCGGCCTCTGGAAACACCATATATTTT,CASSFGSSASGNTIYF
TRBJ2-3,TRBV6-5,-,-,TGTGCCAGCAACGCCATGGGACATAACACAGATACGCAGTATTTT,CASNAMGHNTDTQYF
TRBJ1-2,TRBV10-3,TRBD1,-,TGTGCCAGCCAACCCACTCCGGGACAGGGGGATGGCTACACCTTC,CASQPTPGQGDGYTF
TRBJ1-1,TRBV24-1,TRBD1,-,TGTGCCACCAGTGCTGGGACAGGGAACACTGAAGCTTTCTTT,CATSAGTGNTEAFF
TRBJ2-1,TRBV10-3,TRBD2,-,TGTGCCATCAGTTTGACGCTAGCGGAAGACAATGAGCAGTTCTTC,CAISLTLAEDNEQFF
TRBJ1-5,TRBV27,-,few,TGTGCCAGCAGTCCCCCGGGGGGCAATCAGCCCCAGCATTTT,CASSPPGGNQPQHF
TRBJ1-2,TRBV10-1,-,-,TGCGCCAGCAGCAAGACCCAGGTCGGTGGCTACACCTTC,CASSKTQVGGYTF
TRBJ1-1,TRBV5-6,-,-,TGTGCCAGCGGCCGAGGGCACGCTTTCTTT,CASGRGHAFF
TRBJ1-5,TRBV4-1,TRBD1,-,TGCGCCAGCAGCCAAGGGGACAGGAGAAATCAGCCCCAGCATTTT,CASSQGDRRNQPQHF
TRBJ2-7,TRBV15,TRBD2,once,TGTGCCACCAGCAGAGATGGGAGGGGCTTTAACGAGCAGTACTTC,CATSRDGRGFNEQYF